This T cell receptor (beta chain) is drawn from a study of memory CD4+ T cells and cytomegalovirus serostatus. Whole-study results and caveats: Of under 200 reported CMV TCRbeta sequences, under 80 were found in memory CD4+ repertoires. Repertoires predicted CMV serostatus with median bootstrapped AUC of roughly 0.96.

TCRdb's table, derived via immunoSEQ multiplex PCR, lists solely in-frame clones and lacks some. Of 30,000 to 45,000 clones listed, less than 80% were seen once; the top ten hold approximately 5%. For this clone: What it binds is unknown.

Single viable CD3+CD4+CD8-CD45RO+ cells were sorted as the memory CD4+ T cells. Serum IgG to CMV pp150, pp28, p38 and p52 defined serostatus. After thawing, CD4+ T cells were positively selected. The CDR3 runs to 13 residues. Germline loops: CDR1 MDHEN, CDR2 SYDVKM. Trimming at V came to 5 bases and at J to 12 bases, leaving 10 bases not matched to a gene. This TCR was sampled from an adult in good health and CMV-seropositive. The sample was memory CD4+ T cells from blood. The chain employs TRBV28 and TRBJ2-1; TRBD1 matches 7 bases. CDR3 DNA: TGTGCCAGCAGTCCTCCTAACAGGGGAAGGCAGTTCTTC. Translation gives CASSPPNRGRQFF.